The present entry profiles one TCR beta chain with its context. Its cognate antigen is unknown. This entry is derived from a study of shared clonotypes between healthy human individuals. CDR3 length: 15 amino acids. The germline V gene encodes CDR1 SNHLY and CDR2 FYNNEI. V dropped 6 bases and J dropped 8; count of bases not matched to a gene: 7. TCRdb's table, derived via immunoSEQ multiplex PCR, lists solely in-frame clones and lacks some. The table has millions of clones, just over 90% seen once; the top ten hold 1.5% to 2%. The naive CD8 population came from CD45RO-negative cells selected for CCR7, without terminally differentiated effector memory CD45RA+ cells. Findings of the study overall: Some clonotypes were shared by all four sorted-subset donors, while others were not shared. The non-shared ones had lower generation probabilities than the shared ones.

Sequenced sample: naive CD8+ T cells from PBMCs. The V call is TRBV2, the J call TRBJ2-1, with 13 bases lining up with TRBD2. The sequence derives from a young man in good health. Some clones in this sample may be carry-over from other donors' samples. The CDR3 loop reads CASSELAGGIDEQFF. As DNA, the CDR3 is TGTGCCAGCAGCGAACTAGCGGGAGGGATCGATGAGCAGTTCTTC.